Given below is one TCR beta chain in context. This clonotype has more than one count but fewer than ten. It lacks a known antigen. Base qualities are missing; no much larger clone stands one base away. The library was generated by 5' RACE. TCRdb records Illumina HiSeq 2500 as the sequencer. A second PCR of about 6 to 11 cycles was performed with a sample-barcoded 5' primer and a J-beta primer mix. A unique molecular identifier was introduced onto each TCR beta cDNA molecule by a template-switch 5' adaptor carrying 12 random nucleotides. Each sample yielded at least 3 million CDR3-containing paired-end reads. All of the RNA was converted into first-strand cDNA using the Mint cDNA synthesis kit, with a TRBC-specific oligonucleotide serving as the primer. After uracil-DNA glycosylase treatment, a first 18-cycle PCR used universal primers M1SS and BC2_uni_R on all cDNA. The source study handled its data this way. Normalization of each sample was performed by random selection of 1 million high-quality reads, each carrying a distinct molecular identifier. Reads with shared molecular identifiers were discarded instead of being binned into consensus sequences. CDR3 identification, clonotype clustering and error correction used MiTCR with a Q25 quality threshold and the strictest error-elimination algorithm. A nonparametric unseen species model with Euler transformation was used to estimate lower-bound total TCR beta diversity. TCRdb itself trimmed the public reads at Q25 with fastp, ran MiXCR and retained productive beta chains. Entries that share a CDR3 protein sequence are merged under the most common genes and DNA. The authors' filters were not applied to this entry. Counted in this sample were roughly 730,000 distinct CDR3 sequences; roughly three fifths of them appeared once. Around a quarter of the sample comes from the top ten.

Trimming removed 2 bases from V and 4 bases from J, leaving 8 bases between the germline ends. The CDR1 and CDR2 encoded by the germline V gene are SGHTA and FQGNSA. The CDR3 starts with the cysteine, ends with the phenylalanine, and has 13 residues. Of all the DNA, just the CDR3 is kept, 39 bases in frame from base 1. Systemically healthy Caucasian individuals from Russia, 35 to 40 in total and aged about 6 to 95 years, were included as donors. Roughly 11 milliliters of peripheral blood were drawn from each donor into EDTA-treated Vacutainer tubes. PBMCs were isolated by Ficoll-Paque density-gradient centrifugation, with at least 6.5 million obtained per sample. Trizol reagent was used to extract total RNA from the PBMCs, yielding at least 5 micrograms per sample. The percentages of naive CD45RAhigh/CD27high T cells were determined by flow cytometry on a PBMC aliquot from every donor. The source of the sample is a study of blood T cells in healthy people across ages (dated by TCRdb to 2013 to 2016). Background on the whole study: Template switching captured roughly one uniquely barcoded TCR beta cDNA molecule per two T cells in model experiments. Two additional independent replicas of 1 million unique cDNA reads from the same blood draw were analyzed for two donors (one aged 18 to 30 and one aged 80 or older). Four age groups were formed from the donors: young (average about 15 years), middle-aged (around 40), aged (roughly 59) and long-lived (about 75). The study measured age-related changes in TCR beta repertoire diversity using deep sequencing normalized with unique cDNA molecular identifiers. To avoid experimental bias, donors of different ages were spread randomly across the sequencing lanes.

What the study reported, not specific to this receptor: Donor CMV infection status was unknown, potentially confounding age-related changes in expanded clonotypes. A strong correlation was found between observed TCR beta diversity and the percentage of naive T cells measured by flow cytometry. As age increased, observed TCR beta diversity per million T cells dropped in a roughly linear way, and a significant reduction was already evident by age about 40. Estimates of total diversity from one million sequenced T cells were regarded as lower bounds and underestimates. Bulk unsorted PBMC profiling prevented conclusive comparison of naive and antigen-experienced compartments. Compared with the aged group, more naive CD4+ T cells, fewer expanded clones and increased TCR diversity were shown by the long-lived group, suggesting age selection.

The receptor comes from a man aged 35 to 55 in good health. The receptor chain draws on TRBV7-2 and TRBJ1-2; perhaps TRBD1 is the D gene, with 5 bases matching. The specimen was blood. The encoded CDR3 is CASSLRGTYGYTF. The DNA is TGTGCCAGCAGCTTAAGGGGTACCTATGGCTACACCTTC.